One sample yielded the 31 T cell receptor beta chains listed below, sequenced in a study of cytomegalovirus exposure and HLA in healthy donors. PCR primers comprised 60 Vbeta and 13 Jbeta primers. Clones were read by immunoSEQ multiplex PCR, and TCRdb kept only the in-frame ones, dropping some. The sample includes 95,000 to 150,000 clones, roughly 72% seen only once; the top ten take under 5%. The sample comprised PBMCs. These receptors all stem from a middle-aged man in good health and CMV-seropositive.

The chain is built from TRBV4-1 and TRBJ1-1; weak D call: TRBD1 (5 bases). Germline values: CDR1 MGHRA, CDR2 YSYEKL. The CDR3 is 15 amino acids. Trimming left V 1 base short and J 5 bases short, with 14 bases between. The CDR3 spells CASSQANSRATEAFF. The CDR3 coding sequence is TGCGCCAGCAGCCAAGCAAATTCCAGGGCTACTGAAGCTTTCTTT.

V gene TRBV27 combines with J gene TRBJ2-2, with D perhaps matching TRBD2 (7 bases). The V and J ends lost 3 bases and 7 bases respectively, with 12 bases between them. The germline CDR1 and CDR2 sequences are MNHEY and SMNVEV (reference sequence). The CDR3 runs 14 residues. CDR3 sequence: CASSFQGRDGELFF. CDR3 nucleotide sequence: TGTGCCAGCAGTTTCCAGGGGAGGGACGGGGAGCTGTTTTTT.

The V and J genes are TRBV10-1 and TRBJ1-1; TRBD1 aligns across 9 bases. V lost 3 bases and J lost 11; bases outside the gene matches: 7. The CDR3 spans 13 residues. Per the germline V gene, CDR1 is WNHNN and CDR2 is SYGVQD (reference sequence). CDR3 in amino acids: CASSETGGSGAFF. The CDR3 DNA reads TGCGCCAGCAGTGAAACAGGGGGCTCTGGGGCTTTCTTT.

CDR3 coding DNA: TGTGCCAGCAGCCCAACTAGCGGGGAGAACACCGGGGAGCTGTTTTTT. Translation gives CASSPTSGENTGELFF. The chain recombines TRBV7-9 with TRBJ2-2; 10 nucleotides agree with TRBD2. This CDR3 contains 16 residues. J lost 1 base, V lost 5 bases, and 4 bases had no gene match. Germline V gives CDR1 SEHNR, CDR2 FQNEAQ (reference sequence).

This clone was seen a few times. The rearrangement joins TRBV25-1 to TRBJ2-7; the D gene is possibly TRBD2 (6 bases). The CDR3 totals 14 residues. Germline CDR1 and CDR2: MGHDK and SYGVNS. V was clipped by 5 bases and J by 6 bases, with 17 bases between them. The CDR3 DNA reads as TGTGCCAGCAGTCCCCCTCCCCGGGGAGGCGAGCAGTACTTC. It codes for CASSPPPRGGEQYF.

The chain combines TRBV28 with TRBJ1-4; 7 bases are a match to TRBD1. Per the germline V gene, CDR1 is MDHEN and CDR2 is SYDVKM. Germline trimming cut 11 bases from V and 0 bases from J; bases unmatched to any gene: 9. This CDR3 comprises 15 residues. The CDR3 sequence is CAHNDQGATNEKLFF. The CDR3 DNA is TGTGCCCACAACGACCAGGGGGCAACTAATGAAAAACTGTTTTTT.

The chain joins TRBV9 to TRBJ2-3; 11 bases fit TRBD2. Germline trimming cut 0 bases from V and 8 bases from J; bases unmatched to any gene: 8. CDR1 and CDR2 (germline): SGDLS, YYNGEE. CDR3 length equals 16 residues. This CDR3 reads CASSVGASGGLGTQYF. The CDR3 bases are TGTGCCAGCAGCGTAGGGGCTAGCGGGGGGCTGGGTACGCAGTATTTT.

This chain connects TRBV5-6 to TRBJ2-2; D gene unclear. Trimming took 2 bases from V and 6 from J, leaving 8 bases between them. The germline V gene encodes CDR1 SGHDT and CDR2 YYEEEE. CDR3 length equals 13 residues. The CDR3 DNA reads TGTGCCAGCAGCTTTTCGGAGCCCGGGGAGCTGTTTTTT. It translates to CASSFSEPGELFF. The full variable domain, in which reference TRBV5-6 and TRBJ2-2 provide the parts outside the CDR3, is DAGVTQSPTHLIKTRGQQVTLRCSPKSGHDTVSWYQQALGQGPQFIFQYYEEEERQRGNFPDRFSGHQFPNYSSELNVNALLLGDSALYLCASSFSEPGELFFGEGSRLTVL.

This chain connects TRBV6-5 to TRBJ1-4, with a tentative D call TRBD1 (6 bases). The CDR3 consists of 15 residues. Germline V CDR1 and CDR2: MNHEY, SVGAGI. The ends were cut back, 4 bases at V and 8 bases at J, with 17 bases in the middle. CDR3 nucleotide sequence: TGTGCCAGCAGTTTCACCCGAGGGGGGGGAGAAAAACTGTTTTTT. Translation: CASSFTRGGGEKLFF.

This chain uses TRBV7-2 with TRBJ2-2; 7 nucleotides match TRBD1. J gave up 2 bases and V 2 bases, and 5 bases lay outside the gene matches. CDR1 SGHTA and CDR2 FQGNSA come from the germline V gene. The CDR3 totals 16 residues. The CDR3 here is CASSLRQGSNTGELFF. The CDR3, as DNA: TGTGCCAGCAGCTTAAGACAGGGCTCTAACACCGGGGAGCTGTTTTTT. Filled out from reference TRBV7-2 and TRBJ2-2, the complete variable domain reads GAGVSQSPSNKVTEKGKDVELRCDPISGHTALYWYRQSLGQGLEFLIYFQGNSAPDKSGLPSDRFSAERTGGSVSTLTIQRTQQEDSAVYLCASSLRQGSNTGELFFGEGSRLTVL.

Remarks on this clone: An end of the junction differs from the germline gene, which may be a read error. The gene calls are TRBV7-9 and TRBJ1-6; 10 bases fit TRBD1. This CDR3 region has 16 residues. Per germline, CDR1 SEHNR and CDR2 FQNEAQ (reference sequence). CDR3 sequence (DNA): TGTTCCAGCAGCTTACCGGGACAGGGGAATAATTCACCCCTCCACTTT. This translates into CSSSLPGQGNNSPLHF.

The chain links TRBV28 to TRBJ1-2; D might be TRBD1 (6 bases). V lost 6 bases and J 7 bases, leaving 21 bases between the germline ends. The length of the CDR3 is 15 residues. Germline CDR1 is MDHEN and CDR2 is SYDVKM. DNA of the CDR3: TGTGCCAGCAGCCTAACGCCGCCAGGGGCGCGTGGCTACACCTTC. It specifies CASSLTPPGARGYTF.

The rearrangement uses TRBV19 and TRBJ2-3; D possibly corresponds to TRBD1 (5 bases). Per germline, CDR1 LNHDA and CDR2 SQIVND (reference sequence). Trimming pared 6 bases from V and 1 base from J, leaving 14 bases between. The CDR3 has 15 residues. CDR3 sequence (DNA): TGTGCCAGTAGCAACAGGCCGGGCGGCACAGATACGCAGTATTTT. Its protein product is CASSNRPGGTDTQYF.

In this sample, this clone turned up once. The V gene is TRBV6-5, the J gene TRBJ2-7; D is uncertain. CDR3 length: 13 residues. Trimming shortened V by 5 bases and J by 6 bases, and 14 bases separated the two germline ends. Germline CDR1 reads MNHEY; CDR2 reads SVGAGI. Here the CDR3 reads CASSPPEILEQYF. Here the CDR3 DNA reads TGTGCCAGCAGTCCCCCGGAGATCCTCGAGCAGTACTTC.

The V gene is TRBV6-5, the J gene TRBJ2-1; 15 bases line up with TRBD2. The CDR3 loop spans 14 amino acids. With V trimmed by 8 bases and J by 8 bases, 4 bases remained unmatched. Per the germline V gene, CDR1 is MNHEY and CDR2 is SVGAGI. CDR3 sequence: CASRTSGGAYEQFF. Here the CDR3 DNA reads TGTGCCAGCCGGACTAGCGGGGGGGCCTATGAGCAGTTCTTC.

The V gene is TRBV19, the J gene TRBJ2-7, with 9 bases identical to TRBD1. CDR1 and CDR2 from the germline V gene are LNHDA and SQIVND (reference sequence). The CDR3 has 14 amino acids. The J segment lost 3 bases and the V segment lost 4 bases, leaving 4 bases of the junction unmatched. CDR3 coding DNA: TGTGCCAGTAGTAGGACAGGGGCAGTCTACGAGCAGTACTTC. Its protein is CASSRTGAVYEQYF. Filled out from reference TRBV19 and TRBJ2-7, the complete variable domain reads DGGITQSPKYLFRKEGQNVTLSCEQNLNHDAMYWYRQDPGQGLRLIYYSQIVNDFQKGDIAEGYSVSREKKESFPLTVTSAQKNPTAFYLCASSRTGAVYEQYFGPGTRLTVT.

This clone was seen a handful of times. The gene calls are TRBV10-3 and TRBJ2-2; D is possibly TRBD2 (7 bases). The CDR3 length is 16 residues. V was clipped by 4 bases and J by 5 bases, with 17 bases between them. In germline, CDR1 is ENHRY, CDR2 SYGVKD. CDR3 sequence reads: CAISAAGRGATGELFF. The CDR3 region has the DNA TGTGCCATCAGTGCCGCAGGTCGGGGGGCTACCGGGGAGCTGTTTTTT.

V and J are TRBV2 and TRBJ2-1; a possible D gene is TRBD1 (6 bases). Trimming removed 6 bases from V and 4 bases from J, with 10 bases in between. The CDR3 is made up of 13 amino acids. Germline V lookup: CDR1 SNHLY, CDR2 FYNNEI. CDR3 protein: CASRDDRYNEQFF. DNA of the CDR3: TGTGCCAGCAGGGATGACAGGTACAATGAGCAGTTCTTC.

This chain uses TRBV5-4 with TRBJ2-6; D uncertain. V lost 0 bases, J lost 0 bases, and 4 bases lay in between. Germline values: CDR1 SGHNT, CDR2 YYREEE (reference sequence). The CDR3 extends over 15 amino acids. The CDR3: CASSLADSGANVLTF. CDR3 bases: TGTGCCAGCAGCTTGGCAGACTCTGGGGCCAACGTCCTGACTTTC.

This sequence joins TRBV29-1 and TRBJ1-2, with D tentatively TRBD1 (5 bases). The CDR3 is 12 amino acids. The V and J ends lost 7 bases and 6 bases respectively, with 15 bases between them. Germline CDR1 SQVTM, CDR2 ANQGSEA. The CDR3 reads CSGQGGVDGYTF. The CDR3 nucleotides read TGCAGCGGACAAGGAGGGGTGGATGGCTACACCTTC.

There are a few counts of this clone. The CDR3 DNA reads TGTGCCAGCAGTCACAGGGGGACCGGGGAGCTGTTTTTT. It yields the protein CASSHRGTGELFF. The V gene is TRBV28, the J gene TRBJ2-2, with 8 bases matching TRBD1. CDR3 length equals 13 residues. Germline-derived CDR1 and CDR2 are MDHEN and SYDVKM. Trimming took 5 bases from V and 5 from J; bases not matched to a gene: 1.

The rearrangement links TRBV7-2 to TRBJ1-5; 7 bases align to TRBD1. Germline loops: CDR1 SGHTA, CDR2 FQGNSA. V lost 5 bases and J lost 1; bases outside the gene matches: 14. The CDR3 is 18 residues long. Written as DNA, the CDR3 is TGTGCCAGCAGCCTACCGAACCCATTGACAGGGAGCAATCAGCCCCAGCATTTT. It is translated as CASSLPNPLTGSNQPQHF. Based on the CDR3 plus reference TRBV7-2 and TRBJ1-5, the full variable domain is GAGVSQSPSNKVTEKGKDVELRCDPISGHTALYWYRQSLGQGLEFLIYFQGNSAPDKSGLPSDRFSAERTGGSVSTLTIQRTQQEDSAVYLCASSLPNPLTGSNQPQHFGDGTRLSIL.

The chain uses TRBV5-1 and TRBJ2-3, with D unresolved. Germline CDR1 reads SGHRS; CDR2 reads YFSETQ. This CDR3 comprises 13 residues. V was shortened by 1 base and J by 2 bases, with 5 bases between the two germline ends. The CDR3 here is CASSLTFTDTQYF. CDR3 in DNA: TGCGCCAGCAGCTTGACTTTCACAGATACGCAGTATTTT.

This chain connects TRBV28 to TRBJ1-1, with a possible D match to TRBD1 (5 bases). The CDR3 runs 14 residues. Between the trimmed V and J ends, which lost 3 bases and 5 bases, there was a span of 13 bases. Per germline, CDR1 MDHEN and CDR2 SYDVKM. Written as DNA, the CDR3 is TGTGCCAGCAGTTTTACGGGGGGAAGGACTGAAGCTTTCTTT. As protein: CASSFTGGRTEAFF.

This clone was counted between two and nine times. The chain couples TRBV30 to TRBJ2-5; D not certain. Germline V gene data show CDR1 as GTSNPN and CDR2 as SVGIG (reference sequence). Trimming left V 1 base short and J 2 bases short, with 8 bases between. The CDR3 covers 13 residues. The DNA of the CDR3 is TGTGCCTGGAGTGGTGACATACAAGAGACCCAGTACTTC. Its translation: CAWSGDIQETQYF.

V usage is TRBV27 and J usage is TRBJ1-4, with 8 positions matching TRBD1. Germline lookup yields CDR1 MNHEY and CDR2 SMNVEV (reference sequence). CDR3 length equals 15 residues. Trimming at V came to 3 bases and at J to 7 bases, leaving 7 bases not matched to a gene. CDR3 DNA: TGTGCCAGCAGTTTTCCCCCGGACAGGGTTGAAAAACTGTTTTTT. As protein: CASSFPPDRVEKLFF.

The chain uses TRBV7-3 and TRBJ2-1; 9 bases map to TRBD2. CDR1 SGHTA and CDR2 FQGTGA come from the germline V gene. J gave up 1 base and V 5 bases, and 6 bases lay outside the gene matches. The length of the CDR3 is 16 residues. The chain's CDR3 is CASSPRAGGSYNEQFF. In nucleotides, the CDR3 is TGTGCCAGCAGCCCCCGGGCGGGAGGGTCCTACAATGAGCAGTTCTTC.

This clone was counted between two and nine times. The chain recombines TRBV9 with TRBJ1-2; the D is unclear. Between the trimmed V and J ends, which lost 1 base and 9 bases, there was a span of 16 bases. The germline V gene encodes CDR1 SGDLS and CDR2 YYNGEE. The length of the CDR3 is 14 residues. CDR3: CASSVPTAPGSYTF. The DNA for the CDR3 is TGTGCCAGCAGCGTACCAACAGCCCCGGGGAGCTACACCTTC.

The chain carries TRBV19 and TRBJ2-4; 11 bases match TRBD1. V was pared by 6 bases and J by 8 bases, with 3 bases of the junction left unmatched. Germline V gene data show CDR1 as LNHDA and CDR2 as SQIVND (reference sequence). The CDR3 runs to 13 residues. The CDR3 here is CASSRDRGDIQYF. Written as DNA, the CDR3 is TGTGCCAGTAGCCGGGACAGGGGGGACATTCAGTACTTC.

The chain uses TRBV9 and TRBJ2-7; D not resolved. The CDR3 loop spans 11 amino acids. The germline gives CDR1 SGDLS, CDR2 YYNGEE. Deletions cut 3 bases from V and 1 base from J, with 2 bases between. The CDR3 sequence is CASSASYEQYF. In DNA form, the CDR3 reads TGTGCCAGCAGCGCTTCCTACGAGCAGTACTTC.

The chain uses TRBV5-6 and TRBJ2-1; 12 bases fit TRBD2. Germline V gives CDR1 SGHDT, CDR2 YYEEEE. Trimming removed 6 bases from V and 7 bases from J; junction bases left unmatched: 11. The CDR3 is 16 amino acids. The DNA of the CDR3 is TGTGCCAGCACTCGAAGATGGCTAGCGGGGGGGAATGAGCAGTTCTTC. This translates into CASTRRWLAGGNEQFF.